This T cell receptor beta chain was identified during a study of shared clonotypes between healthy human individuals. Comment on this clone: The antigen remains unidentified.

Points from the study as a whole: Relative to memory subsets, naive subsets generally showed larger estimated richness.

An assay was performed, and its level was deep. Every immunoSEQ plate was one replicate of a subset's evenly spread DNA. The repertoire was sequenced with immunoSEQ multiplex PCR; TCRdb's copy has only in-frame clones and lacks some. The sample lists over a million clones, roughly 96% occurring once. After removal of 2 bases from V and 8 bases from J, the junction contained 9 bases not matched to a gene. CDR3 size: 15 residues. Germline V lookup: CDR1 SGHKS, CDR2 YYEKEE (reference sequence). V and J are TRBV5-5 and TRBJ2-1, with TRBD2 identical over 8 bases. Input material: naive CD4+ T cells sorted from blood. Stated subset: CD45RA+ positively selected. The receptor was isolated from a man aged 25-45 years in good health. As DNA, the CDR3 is TGTGCCAGCAGCTTTTGGCTAGCGGGTCGCGATGAGCAGTTCTTC. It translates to CASSFWLAGRDEQFF.